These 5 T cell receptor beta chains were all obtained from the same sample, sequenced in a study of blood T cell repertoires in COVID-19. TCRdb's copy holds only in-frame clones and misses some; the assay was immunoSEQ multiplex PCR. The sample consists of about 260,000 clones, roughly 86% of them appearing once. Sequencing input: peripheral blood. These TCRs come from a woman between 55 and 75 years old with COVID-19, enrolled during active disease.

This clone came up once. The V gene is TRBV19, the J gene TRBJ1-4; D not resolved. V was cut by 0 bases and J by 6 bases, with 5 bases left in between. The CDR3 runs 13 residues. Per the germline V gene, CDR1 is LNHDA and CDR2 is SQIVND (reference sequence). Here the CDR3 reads CASSIDLDEKLFF. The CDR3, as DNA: TGTGCCAGTAGTATAGATCTAGATGAAAAACTGTTTTTT.

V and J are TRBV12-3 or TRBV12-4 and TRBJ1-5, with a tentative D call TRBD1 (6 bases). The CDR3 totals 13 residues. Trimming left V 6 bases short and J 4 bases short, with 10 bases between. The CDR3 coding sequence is TGTGCCAGCAGAGGACAGCGAAATCAGCCCCAGCATTTT. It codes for CASRGQRNQPQHF.

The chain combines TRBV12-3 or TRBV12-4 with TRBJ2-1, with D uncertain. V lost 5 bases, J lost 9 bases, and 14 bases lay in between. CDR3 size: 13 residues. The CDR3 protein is CASSPSVLIEQFF. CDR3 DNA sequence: TGTGCCAGCAGTCCCTCGGTTCTGATTGAGCAGTTCTTC.

Here the CDR3 reads CASSHLTGAAYGYTF. CDR3 DNA sequence: TGTGCCAGCAGCCACCTGACAGGGGCGGCCTATGGCTACACCTTC. The rearrangement uses TRBV7-9 and TRBJ1-2; TRBD1 matches 8 bases. J was trimmed by 4 bases and V by 5 bases; bases with no gene match: 9. This CDR3 contains 15 residues. Germline CDR1 and CDR2: SEHNR and FQNEAQ (reference sequence).

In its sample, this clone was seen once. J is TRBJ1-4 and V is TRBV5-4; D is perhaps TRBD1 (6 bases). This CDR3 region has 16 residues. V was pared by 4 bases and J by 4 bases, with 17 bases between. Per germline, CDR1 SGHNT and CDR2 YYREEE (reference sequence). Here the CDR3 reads CASSPMGANGNEKLFF. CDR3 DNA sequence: TGTGCCAGCAGCCCCATGGGGGCGAATGGTAATGAAAAACTGTTTTTT.